The 25 T cell receptor beta chains below all came from one sample that was sequenced in a study of vaccination and CD4 T cells after COVID-19. Antigens of these TCRs are unknown. Sequencing of DNA taken from cultured CD4+ T cells relied on the Oncomine TCR Beta short-read assay. TCRdb re-called the PCR reads with MiXCR, one entry per CDR3 protein. The sample gives about 15,000 distinct CDR3 sequences, roughly half of which show up once; roughly 27% is in the top ten. The sample's treatment: approximately nine-day PBMC culture with coronavirus spike peptide pools or control peptides (ViraFEST assay). Sample: cultured CD4+ T cells from blood, taken after SARS-CoV-2 vaccination. The receptors come from a human donor with COVID-19.

J is TRBJ1-2 and V is TRBV6-5; TRBD1 might be the D (6 bases). The CDR3 extends over 17 amino acids. Trimming cost V 0 bases and J 3 bases, with 17 bases left between them. Germline loops: CDR1 MNHEY, CDR2 SVGAGI. CDR3 sequence reads: CASSYSAWDTLYYGYTF. DNA for the CDR3: TGTGCCAGCAGTTACTCGGCCTGGGACACCCTTTACTATGGCTACACCTTC.

V and J are TRBV6-1 and TRBJ1-5; D not certain. The V end lost 6 bases, the J end lost 0 bases, and 9 bases lay between the germline ends. In germline, CDR1 is MNHNS, CDR2 SASEGT. The length of the CDR3 is 14 residues. The chain's CDR3 is CASRGRISNQPQHF. For the CDR3, the DNA is TGTGCCAGCAGGGGGAGAATTAGCAATCAGCCCCAGCATTTT.

The rearrangement joins TRBV10-3 to TRBJ2-7; 8 positions agree with TRBD1. The CDR3 covers 15 residues. The trim removed 1 base at V and 6 bases at J, leaving 8 bases unmatched. The germline V gene has CDR1 ENHRY and CDR2 SYGVKD. For the CDR3, the DNA is TGTGCCATCAGTGAGTGGGACAGGACAAATAGCGAGCAGTACTTC. Its translation is CAISEWDRTNSEQYF.

The chain links TRBV5-4 to TRBJ1-6; possibly TRBD1 for D (5 bases). V dropped 6 bases and J dropped 7 bases, with 17 bases sitting between them. The CDR3 contains 15 residues. Germline V lookup: CDR1 SGHNT, CDR2 YYREEE (reference sequence). The CDR3 protein is CASKRDGYANSPLHF. CDR3 coding DNA: TGTGCCAGCAAAAGGGACGGTTACGCGAATTCACCCCTCCACTTT.

This chain joins TRBV6-2 or TRBV6-3 and TRBJ1-2; TRBD1 might be the D (5 bases). The CDR3 is 13 residues long. Germline V gives CDR1 MNHEY, CDR2 SVGEGT. V gave up 3 bases and J gave up 8 bases, with 13 bases separating them. The CDR3 DNA sequence: TGTGCCAGCAGTTATGCACAGGCGGGGGGCTACACCTTC. Its protein is CASSYAQAGGYTF.

The rearrangement uses TRBV20-1 and TRBJ1-1; D remains unclear. The V and J ends lost 0 bases and 5 bases respectively, with 16 bases between them. The CDR3 is made up of 15 amino acids. Per the germline V gene, CDR1 is DFQATT and CDR2 is SNEGSKA (reference sequence). CDR3 bases: TGCAGTGCTAGAGACACCGGCGTTTGGGGTACTGAAGCTTTCTTT. Encoded protein: CSARDTGVWGTEAFF.

The genes are TRBV6-5 and TRBJ2-4, with 7 bases lining up with TRBD1. This CDR3 has 18 residues. With 4 bases clipped from V and 5 bases from J, the junction kept 17 bases outside the gene matches. Germline V lookup: CDR1 MNHEY, CDR2 SVGAGI. The CDR3: CASSFPKSRQGTENIQYF. DNA for the CDR3: TGTGCCAGCAGTTTTCCGAAATCTAGACAGGGAACTGAAAACATTCAGTACTTC.

This rearrangement joins TRBV18 to TRBJ2-2; D gene unclear. The germline CDR1 and CDR2 sequences are KGHSH and LQKENI. The ends were cut back, 2 bases at V and 0 bases at J, with 10 bases in the middle. The CDR3 has 16 amino acids. The CDR3 reads CASSPLPNANTGELFF. As DNA, the CDR3 is TGTGCCAGCTCACCATTACCGAACGCGAACACCGGGGAGCTGTTTTTT.

The genes are TRBV20-1 and TRBJ2-5, with D perhaps TRBD1 (6 bases). Germline-derived CDR1 and CDR2 are DFQATT and SNEGSKA (reference sequence). The CDR3 has 14 amino acids. The V gene lost 1 base and the J gene lost 0 bases, with 9 bases spanning the gap. The CDR3 reads CSARGDKYQETQYF. The CDR3 DNA sequence: TGCAGTGCTAGAGGGGACAAGTACCAAGAGACCCAGTACTTC.

The gene calls are TRBV5-4 and TRBJ2-4, with 9 bases identical to TRBD2. Germline assignment: CDR1 SGHNT and CDR2 YYREEE (reference sequence). After removal of 0 bases from V and 1 base from J, the junction contained 5 bases not matched to a gene. The length of the CDR3 is 17 residues. The CDR3 nucleotides are TGTGCCAGCAGCTTGGAGGGCGGGGGGGCTGCCAAAAACATTCAGTACTTC. It codes for CASSLEGGGAAKNIQYF.

This clonotype was detected a few times. The chain has TRBV19 and TRBJ1-5; 9 bases match TRBD1. Germline lookup yields CDR1 LNHDA and CDR2 SQIVND (reference sequence). The J segment lost 6 bases and the V segment lost 3 bases, leaving 6 bases of the junction unmatched. This CDR3 has 15 amino acids. CDR3 loop: CASSITGGSSQPQHF. CDR3 nucleotide sequence: TGTGCCAGTAGTATCACAGGGGGCTCGAGTCAGCCCCAGCATTTT. The full variable domain, completed using reference TRBV19 and TRBJ1-5, is DGGITQSPKYLFRKEGQNVTLSCEQNLNHDAMYWYRQDPGQGLRLIYYSQIVNDFQKGDIAEGYSVSREKKESFPLTVTSAQKNPTAFYLCASSITGGSSQPQHFGDGTRLSIL.

This chain joins TRBV21-1 and TRBJ1-1; TRBD1 is the table's D call, not checked against the DNA. TRBV21-1 is listed as a pseudogene. This CDR3 region has 14 residues. CDR3 coding DNA: TGTGCCAGCAGCAAACAGGCAGGGGGCACTGAAGCTTTCTTT. This codes for CASSKQAGGTEAFF.

This rearrangement joins TRBV5-4 to TRBJ2-1; 10 nucleotides match TRBD1. CDR3 length: 14 residues. V lost 4 bases to trimming and J lost 5 bases; unmatched junction nucleotides: 3. Germline V gene lookup returns CDR1 SGHNT and CDR2 YYREEE (reference sequence). The CDR3 here is CASSRQGANNEQFF. CDR3 DNA: TGTGCCAGCAGCCGACAGGGGGCAAACAATGAGCAGTTCTTC.

This sequence joins TRBV2 and TRBJ1-2, with 11 bases matching TRBD1. From germline, CDR1 is SNHLY and CDR2 FYNNEI. With 7 bases clipped from V and 4 bases from J, the junction kept 8 bases outside the gene matches. The CDR3 is 15 amino acids. The CDR3 coding sequence is TGTGCCAGCACGGGACAGGGGGTTATGGGCTATGGCTACACCTTC. The encoded protein is CASTGQGVMGYGYTF. The full variable domain, in which reference TRBV2 and TRBJ1-2 provide the parts outside the CDR3, is EPEVTQTPSHQVTQMGQEVILRCVPISNHLYFYWYRQILGQKVEFLVSFYNNEISEKSEIFDDQFSVERPDGSNFTLKIRSTKLEDSAMYFCASTGQGVMGYGYTFGSGTRLTVV.

This clonotype was recorded a few times. The CDR3 sequence is CASSLVTGGANVLTF. The CDR3 DNA sequence: TGCGCCAGCAGCTTGGTCACAGGGGGGGCCAACGTCCTGACTTTC. J is TRBJ2-6 and V is TRBV5-1, with D possibly TRBD1 on 6 matching bases. Germline-derived CDR1 and CDR2 are SGHRS and YFSETQ. There are 15 residues in the CDR3. V lost 0 bases, J lost 4 bases, and 8 bases lay in between.

The chain couples TRBV6-1 to TRBJ1-3, with D uncertain. The CDR3 has 16 amino acids. The germline V and J ends were trimmed by 0 bases and 2 bases, with 11 bases remaining between them. Germline V lookup: CDR1 MNHNS, CDR2 SASEGT. CDR3 sequence reads: CASSEAIASTGNTIYF. The CDR3 region has the DNA TGTGCCAGCAGTGAAGCTATCGCGAGTACTGGAAACACCATATATTTT.

This clonotype occurred a few times. The chain joins TRBV7-3 to TRBJ1-2, with TRBD1 as a possible D gene (5 bases). CDR3 length: 15 residues. Germline-derived CDR1 and CDR2 are SGHTA and FQGTGA. V dropped 5 bases and J dropped 4 bases, with 17 bases sitting between them. CDR3 residues: CASSKFPPDSYGYTF. In DNA, the CDR3 is TGTGCCAGCAGCAAATTCCCGCCTGACAGCTATGGCTACACCTTC.

The chain carries TRBV12-5 and TRBJ1-2; D call uncertain. This CDR3 is built from 13 residues. V gave up 6 bases and J gave up 3 bases, with 11 bases separating them. The germline V gene has CDR1 LGHNT and CDR2 FRNRAP. Here the CDR3 reads CASGIQVYYGYTF. As DNA, the CDR3 is TGTGCTAGTGGAATCCAGGTATACTATGGCTACACCTTC.

The J gene is TRBJ2-2, the V gene TRBV19, with a possible D match to TRBD2 (5 bases). The CDR3 contains 15 residues. Germline V gene data show CDR1 as LNHDA and CDR2 as SQIVND (reference sequence). The V and J ends lost 7 bases and 1 base respectively, with 13 bases between them. CDR3 sequence: CASTSLGGNTGELFF. Here the CDR3 DNA reads TGTGCCAGTACCAGCCTAGGAGGGAACACCGGGGAGCTGTTTTTT.

In DNA, the CDR3 is TGTGCCAGCAGTTTTGGACAGCGAAACACTGAAGCTTTCTTT. Protein sequence: CASSFGQRNTEAFF. The V and J genes are TRBV12-3 or TRBV12-4 and TRBJ1-1, with D possibly matching TRBD1 (6 bases). This CDR3 region has 14 residues. Trimming stripped 3 bases from V and 2 bases from J, with 10 bases between.

The CDR3 protein is CASSQPGHTYEQYF. CDR3 in DNA: TGTGCCAGCAGCCAACCGGGACACACCTACGAGCAGTACTTC. The chain employs TRBV3-1 and TRBJ2-7; D might be TRBD1 (6 bases). Germline assignment: CDR1 LGHDT and CDR2 YNNKEL (reference sequence). Trimming left V 2 bases short and J 2 bases short, with 10 bases between. CDR3 size: 14 residues.

The chain recombines TRBV5-1 with TRBJ2-5, with D perhaps TRBD2 (6 bases). Germline V gene data show CDR1 as SGHRS and CDR2 as YFSETQ. The CDR3 extends over 15 amino acids. V lost 4 bases and J lost 2, with 15 bases in between. The DNA for the CDR3 is TGCGCCAGCAGCGTGGGCGGGACCCAACAAGAGACCCAGTACTTC. Translation: CASSVGGTQQETQYF.

The chain is built from TRBV5-4 and TRBJ1-6; D is undetermined. The CDR3 covers 18 residues. Between the trimmed V and J ends, which lost 0 bases and 0 bases, there was a span of 13 bases. Per germline, CDR1 SGHNT and CDR2 YYREEE (reference sequence). CDR3 in amino acids: CASSLVRDPTSYNSPLHF. DNA for the CDR3: TGTGCCAGCAGCTTGGTGAGAGACCCGACCTCCTATAATTCACCCCTCCACTTT.

The chain has TRBV20-1 and TRBJ2-5, with TRBD2 as a possible D gene (6 bases). The CDR3 is 14 amino acids. Per the germline V gene, CDR1 is DFQATT and CDR2 is SNEGSKA (reference sequence). V dropped 2 bases and J dropped 3 bases, with 13 bases sitting between them. The CDR3 DNA reads TGCAGTGCTAGACTGGCAGGGAGGAAAGAGACCCAGTACTTC. Its translation: CSARLAGRKETQYF.

This clonotype occurred once. This rearrangement joins TRBV20-1 to TRBJ2-5, with 12 bases aligning to TRBD1. This CDR3 has 15 residues. CDR1 is DFQATT and CDR2 is SNEGSKA in the germline V gene (reference sequence). The junction had 6 bases not matched to a gene; V was cut back by 3 bases and J by 4 bases. This chain's CDR3 is CSASRDRGRGETQYF. DNA for the CDR3: TGCAGTGCTAGCCGGGACAGGGGGCGCGGAGAGACCCAGTACTTC.